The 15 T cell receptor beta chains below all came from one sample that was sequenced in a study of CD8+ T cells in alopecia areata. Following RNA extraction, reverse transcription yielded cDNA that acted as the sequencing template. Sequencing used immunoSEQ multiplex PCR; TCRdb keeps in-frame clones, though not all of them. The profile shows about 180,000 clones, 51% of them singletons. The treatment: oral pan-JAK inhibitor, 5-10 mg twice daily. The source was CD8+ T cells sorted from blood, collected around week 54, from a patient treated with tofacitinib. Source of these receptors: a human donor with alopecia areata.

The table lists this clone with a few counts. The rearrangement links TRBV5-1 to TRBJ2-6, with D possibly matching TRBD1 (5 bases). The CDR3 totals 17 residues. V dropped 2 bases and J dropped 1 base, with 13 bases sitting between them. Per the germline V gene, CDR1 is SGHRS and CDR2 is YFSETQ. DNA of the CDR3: TGCGCCAGCAGCTTCCAGGGAATGACTTCTGGGGCCAACGTCCTGACTTTC. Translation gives CASSFQGMTSGANVLTF.

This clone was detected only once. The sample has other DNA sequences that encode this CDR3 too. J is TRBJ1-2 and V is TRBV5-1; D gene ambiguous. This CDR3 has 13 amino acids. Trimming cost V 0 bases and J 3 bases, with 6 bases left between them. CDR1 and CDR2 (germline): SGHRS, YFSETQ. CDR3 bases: TGCGCCAGCAGCTTGGTGGGTGACTATGGCTACACCTTC. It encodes CASSLVGDYGYTF.

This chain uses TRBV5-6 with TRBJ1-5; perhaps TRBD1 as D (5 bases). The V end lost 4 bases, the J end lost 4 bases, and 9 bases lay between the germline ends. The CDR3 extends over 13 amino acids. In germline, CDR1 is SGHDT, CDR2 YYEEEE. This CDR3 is CASSDQGNQPQHF. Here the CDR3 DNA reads TGTGCCAGCAGCGACCAGGGTAATCAGCCCCAGCATTTT.

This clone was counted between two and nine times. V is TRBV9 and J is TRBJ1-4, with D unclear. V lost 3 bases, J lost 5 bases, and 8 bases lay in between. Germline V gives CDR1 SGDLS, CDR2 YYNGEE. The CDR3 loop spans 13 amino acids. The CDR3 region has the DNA TGTGCCAGCAGCGGTAGGGTGAATGAAAAACTGTTTTTT. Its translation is CASSGRVNEKLFF.

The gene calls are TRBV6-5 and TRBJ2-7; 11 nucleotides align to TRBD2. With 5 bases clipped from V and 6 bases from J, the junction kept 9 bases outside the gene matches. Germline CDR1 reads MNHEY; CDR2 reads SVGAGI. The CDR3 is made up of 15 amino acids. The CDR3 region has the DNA TGTGCCAGCAGTCGCCGGGTAGCGGGGGGGCTCGAGCAGTACTTC. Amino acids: CASSRRVAGGLEQYF.

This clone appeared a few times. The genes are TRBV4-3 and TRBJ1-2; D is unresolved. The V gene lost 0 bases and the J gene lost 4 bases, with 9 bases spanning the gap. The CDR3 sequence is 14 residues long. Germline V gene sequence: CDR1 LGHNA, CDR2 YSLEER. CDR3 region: CASSQDSQVYGYTF. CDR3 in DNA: TGCGCCAGCAGCCAAGATAGCCAGGTCTATGGCTACACCTTC.

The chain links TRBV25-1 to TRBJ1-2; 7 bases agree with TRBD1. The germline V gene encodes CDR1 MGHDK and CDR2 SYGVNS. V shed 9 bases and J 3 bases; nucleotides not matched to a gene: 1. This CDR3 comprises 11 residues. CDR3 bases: TGTGCCAGTCAGGGGGACTATGGCTACACCTTC. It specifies CASQGDYGYTF.

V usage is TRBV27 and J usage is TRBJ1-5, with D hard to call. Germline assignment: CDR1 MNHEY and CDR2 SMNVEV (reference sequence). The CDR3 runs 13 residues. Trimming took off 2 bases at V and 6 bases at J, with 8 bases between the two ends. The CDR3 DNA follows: TGTGCCAGCAGTTTAGAGGGAGCTCAGCCCCAGCATTTT. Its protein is CASSLEGAQPQHF.

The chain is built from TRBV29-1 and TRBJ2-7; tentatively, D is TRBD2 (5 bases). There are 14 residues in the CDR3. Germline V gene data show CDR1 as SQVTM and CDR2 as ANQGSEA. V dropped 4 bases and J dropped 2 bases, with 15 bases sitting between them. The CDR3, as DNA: TGCAGCGTTGTAGGGAAGGCGGGTACCTACGAGCAGTACTTC. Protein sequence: CSVVGKAGTYEQYF.

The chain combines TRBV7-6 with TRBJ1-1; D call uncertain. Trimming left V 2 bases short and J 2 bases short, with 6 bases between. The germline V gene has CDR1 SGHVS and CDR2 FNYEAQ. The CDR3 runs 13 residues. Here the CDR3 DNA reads TGTGCCAGCAGCTTAAAGGCTAACACTGAAGCTTTCTTT. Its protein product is CASSLKANTEAFF.

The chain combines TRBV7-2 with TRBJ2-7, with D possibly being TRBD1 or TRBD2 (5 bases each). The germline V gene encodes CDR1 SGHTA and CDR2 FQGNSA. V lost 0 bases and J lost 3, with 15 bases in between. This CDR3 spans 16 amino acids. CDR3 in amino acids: CASSLATGTFDYEQYF. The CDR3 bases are TGTGCCAGCAGCTTAGCCACCGGGACCTTTGACTACGAGCAGTACTTC.

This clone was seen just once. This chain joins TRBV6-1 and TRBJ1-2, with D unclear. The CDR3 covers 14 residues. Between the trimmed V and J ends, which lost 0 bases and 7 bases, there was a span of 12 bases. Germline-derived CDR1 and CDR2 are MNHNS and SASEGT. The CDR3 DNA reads TGTGCCAGCAGTGAAGCGGGAGGGATTCCTGGCTACACCTTC. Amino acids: CASSEAGGIPGYTF.

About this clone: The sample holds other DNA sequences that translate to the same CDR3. For the CDR3, the DNA is TGTGCCAGCAGTTCCACAGATACGCAGTATTTT. Encoded protein: CASSSTDTQYF. The rearrangement links TRBV6-5 to TRBJ2-3; D call uncertain. The CDR3 is 11 amino acids. Germline CDR1 and CDR2: MNHEY and SVGAGI. V lost 4 bases, J lost 2 bases, and 1 base lay in between.

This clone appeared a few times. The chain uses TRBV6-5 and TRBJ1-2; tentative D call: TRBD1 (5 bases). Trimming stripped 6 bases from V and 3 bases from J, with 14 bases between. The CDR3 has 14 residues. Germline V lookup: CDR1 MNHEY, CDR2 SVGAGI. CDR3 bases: TGTGCCAGCAGCCCCACCGGGGACGACTATGGCTACACCTTC. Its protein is CASSPTGDDYGYTF.

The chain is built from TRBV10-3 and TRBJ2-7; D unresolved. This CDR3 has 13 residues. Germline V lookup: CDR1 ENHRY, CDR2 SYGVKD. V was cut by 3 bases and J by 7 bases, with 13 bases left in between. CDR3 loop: CAISDPDLGEQYF. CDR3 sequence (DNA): TGTGCCATCAGTGACCCGGATCTGGGGGAGCAGTACTTC.